This entry lists 32 T cell receptor beta chains sequenced from one sample in a study of tumor-infiltrating lymphocytes in oesophageal squamous cell carcinoma. A single record per CDR3 protein comes from TCRdb applying MiXCR to the PCR reads. The data contain approximately 15,000 distinct CDR3 sequences, about half of them singletons. Material for sequencing was blood. The receptor set was obtained from a male donor with esophageal squamous cell carcinoma.

J is TRBJ1-1 and V is TRBV23-1; D might be TRBD1 (5 bases). TRBV23-1 is noted as an ORF with a role that remains uncertain. The CDR3 has 13 amino acids. The V gene lost 7 bases and the J gene lost 0 bases, with 9 bases spanning the gap. This CDR3 is CASNRDVNTEAFF. Written as DNA, the CDR3 is TGCGCCAGCAATAGGGACGTGAACACTGAAGCTTTCTTT.

This clonotype was recorded a few times. The chain has TRBV7-6 and TRBJ2-7; D gene unclear. TRBJ2-1 explains the end of the DNA better; the J call may be wrong. The CDR3 sequence is 13 residues long. Germline values: CDR1 SGHVS, CDR2 FNYEAQ. The CDR3 reads CASSLASLAEQFF. CDR3 sequence (DNA): TGTGCCAGCAGCTTAGCGAGTTTGGCAGAGCAGTTCTTC.

This clonotype has at least ten counts. This chain joins TRBV11-2 and TRBJ1-3, with D maybe TRBD1 (5 bases). With 1 base removed from V and 16 bases from J, the gap between germline ends came to 14 bases. The CDR3 totals 12 residues. Germline CDR1 reads SGHAT; CDR2 reads FQNNGV. CDR3 bases: TGTGCCAGCAGCTTAGGGGACCGGAGGTCTTATTTT. Protein product: CASSLGDRRSYF.

J is TRBJ2-6 and V is TRBV7-2; either TRBD1 or TRBD2 may fit D (5 bases each). The DNA end is a closer match to TRBJ2-7, so the J assignment may be wrong. The V gene's germline CDR1 is SGHTA and CDR2 FQGNSA. CDR3 length: 13 residues. CDR3 nucleotides: TGTGCCAGCAGCTGGGGACCTACCTACGAGCAGTACTTC. This gives the protein CASSWGPTYEQYF.

This chain joins TRBV28 and TRBJ1-2; possibly TRBD1 for D (5 bases). The ends were cut back, 4 bases at V and 4 bases at J, with 13 bases in the middle. The CDR3 runs 14 residues. Germline V gene data show CDR1 as MDHEN and CDR2 as SYDVKM. The CDR3 spells CASSSPRASYGYTF. For the CDR3, the DNA is TGTGCCAGCAGTTCCCCCAGGGCGTCCTATGGCTACACCTTC.

The chain links TRBV7-2 to TRBJ2-5, with D tentatively TRBD1 (5 bases). The J call may be in error: the DNA end matches TRBJ1-2 better. The CDR3 is made up of 14 amino acids. Germline CDR1 reads SGHTA; CDR2 reads FQGNSA. The CDR3 DNA reads TGTGCCAGCAGCTTAGGGGGCGCGTCTCGGAGCTACACCTTC. Protein product: CASSLGGASRSYTF.

V and J are TRBV28 and TRBJ1-1; D is possibly TRBD1 (6 bases). Trimming left V 1 base short and J 4 bases short, with 19 bases between. This CDR3 has 17 residues. Germline assignment: CDR1 MDHEN and CDR2 SYDVKM. The CDR3 is CASSLFPQGSGSTEAFF. CDR3 nucleotides: TGTGCCAGCAGTTTATTCCCCCAGGGGTCGGGGAGCACTGAAGCTTTCTTT.

This clonotype is a singleton in its sample. This sequence joins TRBV6-1 and TRBJ1-1, with TRBD2 as a possible D gene (5 bases). The end of the DNA fits TRBJ2-7 better, so the J call may be wrong. From germline, CDR1 is MNHNS and CDR2 SASEGT. This CDR3 is built from 12 residues. The CDR3 here is CASSEIGREQYF. Written as DNA, the CDR3 is TGTGCCAGCAGTGAAATAGGGAGAGAGCAGTACTTC.

By frequency in the sample, this clonotype is medium-sized. This chain joins TRBV6-1 and TRBJ2-7; TRBD2 agrees at 14 bases. Germline values: CDR1 MNHNS, CDR2 SASEGT. V trimming: 1 base; J trimming: 3 bases; junction bases outside the gene matches: 5. The CDR3 length is 17 residues. The CDR3: CASSEGDGLAGGYEQYF. For the CDR3, the DNA is TGTGCCAGCAGTGAAGGGGATGGACTAGCGGGAGGCTACGAGCAGTACTTC.

This sequence joins TRBV7-6 and TRBJ2-3, with 7 bases fitting TRBD1. The DNA matches TRBJ2-7 better at its end, which makes the J call doubtful. The CDR3 has 14 amino acids. Germline values: CDR1 SGHVS, CDR2 FNYEAQ. In DNA form, the CDR3 reads TGTGCCAGCAGCCTCGGGACAGTGAATTACGAGCAGTACTTC. Protein: CASSLGTVNYEQYF.

Regarding this clonotype: Being one base from a much bigger clone, this may be a read error. This chain connects TRBV28 to TRBJ2-5; D is possibly TRBD1 (5 bases). This CDR3 spans 15 amino acids. Per the germline V gene, CDR1 is MDHEN and CDR2 is SYDVKM. Trimming removed 6 bases from V and 11 bases from J, with 25 bases in between. CDR3 nucleotide sequence: TGTGCCAGCAGGGGGCGCTCGGCTGGTGAACGTGAGCAGTACTTC. This gives the protein CASRGRSAGEREQYF.

This chain links TRBV7-6 with TRBJ2-3, with no clear D. V lost 0 bases and J lost 2, with 6 bases in between. There are 14 residues in the CDR3. Germline CDR1 and CDR2: SGHVS and FNYEAQ. The DNA for the CDR3 is TGTGCCAGCAGCTTAGCCCAGAACACAGATACGCAGTATTTT. Translated, it gives CASSLAQNTDTQYF.

In this sample, this clonotype is medium-sized. The chain has TRBV6-1 and TRBJ1-5; D is undetermined. The CDR3 is made up of 13 amino acids. Germline V gene data show CDR1 as MNHNS and CDR2 as SASEGT. V shed 4 bases and J shed 5 bases, with 9 bases lying between them. The CDR3 is CASSVSADQPQHF. DNA for the CDR3: TGTGCCAGCAGTGTTTCTGCGGATCAGCCCCAGCATTTT.

By share, this clonotype counts as medium-sized. Mismatch with germline at one junction end may stem from a read error. This chain links TRBV7-7 with TRBJ2-1; no reliable D call. This CDR3 region has 13 residues. The germline V gene encodes CDR1 SSHAT and CDR2 FNYEAQ (reference sequence). The CDR3 nucleotides are TGTGCTAGCAGCTTAGAATCCAACAATGAGCAGTTCTTC. Its protein is CASSLESNNEQFF.

This clonotype appeared many times. Without the conserved terminal phenylalanine or tryptophan, this CDR3 likely stems from a read error. The limits of the CDR3 on the DNA are not certain, so only TCRdb's listed CDR3 is given. The rearrangement joins TRBV7-8 to TRBJ2-7; the table's D call TRBD2 went unverified against the DNA. Germline V gene data show CDR1 as SGHVS and CDR2 as FQNEAQ. The CDR3 is 15 amino acids long, termini counted. The CDR3 reads CASSSGSGDGYTFGS.

With respect to this clonotype: Because it lacks the conserved phenylalanine or tryptophan at the end, this CDR3 is likely a read error. No DNA is shown, since the ends of the CDR3 on it are uncertain; the CDR3 is the one TCRdb lists. CDR3 region: CASSPQGNIQYFGA. The chain employs TRBV7-9 and TRBJ2-6; the tabulated D call, TRBD1, remains unverified against the DNA. CDR1 SEHNR and CDR2 FQNEAQ come from the germline V gene (reference sequence). The CDR3 has 14 residues if both end residues are counted.

This clonotype was counted many times. The chain has TRBV10-3 and TRBJ2-6, with a weak D call TRBD2 (6 bases). Germline-derived CDR1 and CDR2 are ENHRY and SYGVKD. Trimming shortened V by 0 bases and J by 0 bases, and 9 bases separated the two germline ends. This CDR3 is 17 amino acids long. The CDR3 here is CAISESLGGSGANVLTF. As DNA, the CDR3 is TGTGCCATCAGTGAGTCGTTGGGGGGCTCTGGGGCCAACGTCCTGACTTTC.

This chain joins TRBV20-1 and TRBJ2-7, with D possibly TRBD2 on 6 matching bases. With 5 bases removed from V and 7 bases from J, the gap between germline ends came to 18 bases. This CDR3 is built from 13 residues. CDR1 DFQATT and CDR2 SNEGSKA come from the germline V gene (reference sequence). DNA of the CDR3: TGCAGTGCTCCTCTGGAGGGTCGGGTTGAGCAGTACTTC. Its protein is CSAPLEGRVEQYF.

This chain links TRBV12-3 or TRBV12-4 with TRBJ2-4; TRBD2 is a possible D gene (7 bases). The end of the DNA fits TRBJ2-7 better, so the J call may be wrong. The CDR3 contains 14 residues. The CDR3 nucleotides read TGTGCCAGCAGTATCTCGGGGGGCCCCTACGAGCAGTACTTC. This translates into CASSISGGPYEQYF.

The CDR3 spells CASSYSSKGTYGYTF. Written as DNA, the CDR3 is TGTGCCAGCAGTTACTCGTCCAAGGGAACCTATGGCTACACCTTC. This rearrangement joins TRBV6-6 to TRBJ1-2, with D unresolved. V was trimmed by 0 bases and J by 4 bases, leaving 12 bases between them. The CDR3 loop spans 15 amino acids. CDR1 is MNHNY and CDR2 is SVGAGI in the germline V gene (reference sequence).

A few counts support this clonotype. Here the CDR3 omits its conserved ending phenylalanine or tryptophan, so a read error is the likely source. Because the CDR3's place on the DNA is in doubt, the DNA is left out and the CDR3 is given as listed by TCRdb. The chain has TRBV7-2 and TRBJ1-1; the D call TRBD1 from the table was never checked on the DNA. Germline V gene sequence: CDR1 SGHTA, CDR2 FQGNSA. The CDR3 comprises 13 residues, both ends counted. The CDR3 spells CASSLAASSTSGQ.

In its sample, this clonotype is medium-sized (0.01 to 0.1%). One end of the junction does not line up with germline, which may come from a read error. This chain links TRBV7-3 with TRBJ2-7, with 10 bases lining up with TRBD2. Germline CDR1 and CDR2: SGHTA and FQGTGA. The CDR3 is 15 amino acids. The CDR3 loop reads CASSLTGTSEGEQYF. The CDR3 DNA sequence: TGTGCCAGCAGCCTAACCGGGACTAGCGAGGGTGAGCAGTACTTC.

This clonotype was recorded many times. The chain couples TRBV6-4 to TRBJ1-5; D is possibly TRBD1 (5 bases). CDR1 and CDR2 from the germline V gene are MRHNA and SNTAGT. This CDR3 has 14 amino acids. V lost 7 bases and J lost 2, with 12 bases in between. In DNA form, the CDR3 reads TGTGCCAGCACGGGAACAGGTGGCAATCAGCCCCAGCATTTT. Translating it yields CASTGTGGNQPQHF.

This clonotype has more than one count but fewer than ten. This chain joins TRBV9 and TRBJ2-1; no definite D call. This CDR3 is built from 14 residues. Germline loops: CDR1 SGDLS, CDR2 YYNGEE. The V end lost 0 bases, the J end lost 6 bases, and 10 bases lay between the germline ends. The CDR3 protein is CASSVDSFPNEQFF. The CDR3 coding sequence is TGTGCCAGCAGCGTAGACAGCTTTCCCAATGAGCAGTTCTTC.

In its sample, this clonotype was seen many times. The rearrangement uses TRBV5-1 and TRBJ1-2; 9 bases line up with TRBD1. Germline CDR1 reads SGHRS; CDR2 reads YFSETQ. With V trimmed by 8 bases and J by 8 bases, 13 bases remained unmatched. This CDR3 has 14 residues. CDR3 residues: CASTQDRGEVGYTF. In DNA, the CDR3 is TGCGCCAGTACACAGGACAGGGGTGAGGTCGGCTACACCTTC.

This clonotype has at least ten counts. V is TRBV2 and J is TRBJ1-4; no clear D gene. V was cut by 6 bases and J by 5 bases, with 1 base left in between. From germline, CDR1 is SNHLY and CDR2 FYNNEI. CDR3 size: 10 residues. CDR3 protein: CASSNEKLFF. The CDR3, as DNA: TGTGCCAGCAGCAATGAAAAACTGTTTTTT.

The chain recombines TRBV28 with TRBJ1-1; 10 bases map to TRBD2. The last part of the DNA fits TRBJ2-2 better; the J call may be wrong. CDR3 length equals 15 residues. Looked up from germline, CDR1 is MDHEN and CDR2 is SYDVKM. The CDR3 nucleotides read TGTGCCAGCAGTATTAGCGGGAGGCGGACCGGGGAGCTGTTTTTT. Amino acid sequence: CASSISGRRTGELFF.

The rearrangement links TRBV11-2 to TRBJ2-7; 7 bases fit TRBD2. The CDR3 length is 15 residues. The germline CDR1 and CDR2 sequences are SGHAT and FQNNGV. V dropped 4 bases and J dropped 1; count of bases not matched to a gene: 7. CDR3 nucleotide sequence: TGTGCCAGCAGCTGGGGGGGGGACGGATCCTACGAGCAGTACTTC. Its translation: CASSWGGDGSYEQYF.

By share, this clonotype counts as medium-sized. The CDR3 region is CASSFIAGGYNEQFF. The CDR3 coding sequence is TGTGCCAGCAGTTTCATAGCGGGAGGTTACAATGAGCAGTTCTTC. The chain links TRBV28 to TRBJ2-1; 10 bases are a match to TRBD2. Germline CDR1 is MDHEN and CDR2 is SYDVKM. This CDR3 has 15 amino acids. J was trimmed by 4 bases and V by 3 bases; bases with no gene match: 3.

The chain links TRBV6-8 to TRBJ1-2; 7 bases align to TRBD1. J lost 4 bases, V lost 5 bases, and 10 bases had no gene match. The germline gives CDR1 MNHGY, CDR2 SAAAGT. The CDR3 spans 15 residues. The CDR3 DNA reads as TGTGCCAGCAGTCTTGAGTTCGGGACAGCCTATGGCTACACCTTC. The encoded protein is CASSLEFGTAYGYTF.

This clonotype was detected a few times. The CDR3 sequence is CASSLGVAGGYEQYF. The CDR3 DNA sequence: TGTGCCAGCAGCCTTGGGGTAGCGGGGGGTTACGAGCAGTACTTC. The gene calls are TRBV7-2 and TRBJ2-1, with 10 bases identical to TRBD2. The end of the DNA aligns better with TRBJ2-7, so the J call may be wrong. CDR1 and CDR2 from the germline V gene are SGHTA and FQGNSA. The CDR3 spans 15 residues.

This chain uses TRBV7-3 with TRBJ2-5; D is perhaps TRBD2 (6 bases). TRBJ2-7 explains the end of the DNA better; the J call may be wrong. CDR1 is SGHTA and CDR2 is FQGTGA in the germline V gene. The CDR3 spans 13 residues. CDR3 sequence: CASSRLGGYEQYF. In DNA form, the CDR3 reads TGTGCCAGCAGCCGACTGGGGGGCTACGAGCAGTACTTC.